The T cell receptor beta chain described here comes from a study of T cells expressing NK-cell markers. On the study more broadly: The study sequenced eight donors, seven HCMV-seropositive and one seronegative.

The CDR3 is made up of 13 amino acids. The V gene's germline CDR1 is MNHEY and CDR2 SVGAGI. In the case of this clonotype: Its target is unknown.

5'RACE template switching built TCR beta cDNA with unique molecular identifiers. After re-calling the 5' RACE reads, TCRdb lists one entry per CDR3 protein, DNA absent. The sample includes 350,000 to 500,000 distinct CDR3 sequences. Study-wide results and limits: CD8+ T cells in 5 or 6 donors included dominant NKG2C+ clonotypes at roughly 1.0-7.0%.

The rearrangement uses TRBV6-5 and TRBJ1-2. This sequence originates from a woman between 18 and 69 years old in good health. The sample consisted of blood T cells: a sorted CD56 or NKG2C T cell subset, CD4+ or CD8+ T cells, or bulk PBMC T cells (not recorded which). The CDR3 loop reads CASSYDGSYGYTF.